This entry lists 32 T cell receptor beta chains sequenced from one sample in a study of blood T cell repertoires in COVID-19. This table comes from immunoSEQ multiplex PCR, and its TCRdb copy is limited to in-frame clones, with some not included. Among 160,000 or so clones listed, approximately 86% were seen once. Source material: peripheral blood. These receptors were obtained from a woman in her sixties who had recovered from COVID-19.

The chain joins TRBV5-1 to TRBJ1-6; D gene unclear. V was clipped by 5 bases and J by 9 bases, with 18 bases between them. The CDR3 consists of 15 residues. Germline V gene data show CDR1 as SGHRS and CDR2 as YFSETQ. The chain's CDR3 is CASSTGELHGSPLHF. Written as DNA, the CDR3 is TGCGCCAGCAGTACTGGGGAGCTCCATGGTTCACCCCTCCACTTT.

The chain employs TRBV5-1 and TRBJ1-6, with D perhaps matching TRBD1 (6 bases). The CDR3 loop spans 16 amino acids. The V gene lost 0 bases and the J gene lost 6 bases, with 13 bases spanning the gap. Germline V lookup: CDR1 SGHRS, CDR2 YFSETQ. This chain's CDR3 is CASSLARQGLNSPLHF. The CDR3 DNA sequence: TGCGCCAGCAGCTTGGCCCGGCAGGGGCTTAATTCACCCCTCCACTTT.

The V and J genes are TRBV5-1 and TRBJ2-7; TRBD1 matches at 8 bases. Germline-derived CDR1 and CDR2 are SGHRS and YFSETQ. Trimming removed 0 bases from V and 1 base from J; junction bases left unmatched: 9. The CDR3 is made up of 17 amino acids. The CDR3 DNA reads TGCGCCAGCAGCTTGGTTGTACGGGGACAGGAGTCCTACGAGCAGTACTTC. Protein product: CASSLVVRGQESYEQYF. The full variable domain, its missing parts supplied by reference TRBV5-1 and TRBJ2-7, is KAGVTQTPRYLIKTRGQQVTLSCSPISGHRSVSWYQQTPGQGLQFLFEYFSETQRNKGNFPGRFSGRQFSNSRSEMNVSTLELGDSALYLCASSLVVRGQESYEQYFGPGTRLTVT.

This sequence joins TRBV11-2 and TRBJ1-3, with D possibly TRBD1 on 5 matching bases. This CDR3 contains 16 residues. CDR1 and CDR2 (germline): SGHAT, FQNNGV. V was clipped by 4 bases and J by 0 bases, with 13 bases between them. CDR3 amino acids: CASSSRQFFSGNTIYF. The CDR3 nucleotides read TGTGCCAGCAGCTCTCGACAGTTCTTCTCTGGAAACACCATATATTTT.

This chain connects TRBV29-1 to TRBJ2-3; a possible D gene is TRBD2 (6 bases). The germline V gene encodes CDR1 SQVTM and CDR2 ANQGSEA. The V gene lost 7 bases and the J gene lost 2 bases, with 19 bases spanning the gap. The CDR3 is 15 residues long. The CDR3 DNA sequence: TGCAGCGCTGACCTCGGGGGTTGGGACACAGATACGCAGTATTTT. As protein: CSADLGGWDTDTQYF.

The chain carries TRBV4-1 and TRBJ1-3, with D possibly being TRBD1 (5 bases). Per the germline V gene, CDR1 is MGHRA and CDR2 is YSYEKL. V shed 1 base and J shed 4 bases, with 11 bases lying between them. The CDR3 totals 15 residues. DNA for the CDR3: TGCGCCAGCAGCCAAGCAGGGTACAACGGAAACACCATATATTTT. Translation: CASSQAGYNGNTIYF.

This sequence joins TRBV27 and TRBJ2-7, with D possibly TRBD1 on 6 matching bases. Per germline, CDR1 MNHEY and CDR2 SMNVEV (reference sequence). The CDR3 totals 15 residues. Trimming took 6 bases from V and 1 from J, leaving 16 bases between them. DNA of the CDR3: TGTGCCAGCAGCACAGGGTGGGGCTCTTCCTACGAGCAGTACTTC. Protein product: CASSTGWGSSYEQYF.

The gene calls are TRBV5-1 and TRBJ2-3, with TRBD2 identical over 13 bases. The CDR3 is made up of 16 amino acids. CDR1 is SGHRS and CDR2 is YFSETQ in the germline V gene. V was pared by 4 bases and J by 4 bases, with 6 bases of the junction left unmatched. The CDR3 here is CASSARLAGGSDTQYF. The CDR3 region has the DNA TGCGCCAGCAGCGCAAGACTAGCGGGGGGCTCAGATACGCAGTATTTT.

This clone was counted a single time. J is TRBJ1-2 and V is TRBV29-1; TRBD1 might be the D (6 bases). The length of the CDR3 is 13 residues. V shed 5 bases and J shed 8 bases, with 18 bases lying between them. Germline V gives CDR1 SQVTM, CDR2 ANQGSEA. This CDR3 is CSVSMDRRDGYTF. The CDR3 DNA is TGCAGCGTTTCTATGGACAGAAGGGACGGCTACACCTTC. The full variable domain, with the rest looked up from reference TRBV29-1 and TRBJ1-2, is SAVISQKPSRDICQRGTSLTIQCQVDSQVTMMFWYRQQPGQSLTLIATANQGSEATYESGFVIDKFPISRPNLTFSTLTVSNMSPEDSSIYLCSVSMDRRDGYTFGSGTRLTVV.

The CDR3 sequence is CASSFLGQGPGELFF. DNA for the CDR3: TGTGCCAGCAGCTTCCTGGGACAGGGCCCCGGGGAGCTGTTTTTT. The genes are TRBV5-6 and TRBJ2-2; 9 bases match TRBD1. The CDR3 runs to 15 residues. Trimming took 2 bases from V and 6 from J; bases not matched to a gene: 5. Germline values: CDR1 SGHDT, CDR2 YYEEEE. Drawing the rest from reference TRBV5-6 and TRBJ2-2, the complete variable domain is DAGVTQSPTHLIKTRGQQVTLRCSPKSGHDTVSWYQQALGQGPQFIFQYYEEEERQRGNFPDRFSGHQFPNYSSELNVNALLLGDSALYLCASSFLGQGPGELFFGEGSRLTVL.

The CDR3 nucleotides are TGTGCCAGCACCCCATTTGCGGGCCCCTACAATGAGCAGTTCTTC. Its translation: CASTPFAGPYNEQFF. The chain recombines TRBV5-4 with TRBJ2-1; maybe TRBD2 (5 bases). The CDR3 has 15 residues. The germline CDR1 and CDR2 sequences are SGHNT and YYREEE (reference sequence). Trimming left V 6 bases short and J 2 bases short, with 15 bases between.

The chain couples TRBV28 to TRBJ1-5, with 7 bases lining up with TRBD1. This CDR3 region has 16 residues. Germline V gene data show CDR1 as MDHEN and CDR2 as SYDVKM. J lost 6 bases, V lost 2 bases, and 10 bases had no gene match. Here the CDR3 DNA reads TGTGCCAGCAGTTTAATCTCGGCAGGGGGTTTTCAGCCCCAGCATTTT. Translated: CASSLISAGGFQPQHF. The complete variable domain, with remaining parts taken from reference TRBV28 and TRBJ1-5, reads DVKVTQSSRYLVKRTGEKVFLECVQDMDHENMFWYRQDPGLGLRLIYFSYDVKMKEKGDIPEGYSVSREKKERFSLILESASTNQTSMYLCASSLISAGGFQPQHFGDGTRLSIL.

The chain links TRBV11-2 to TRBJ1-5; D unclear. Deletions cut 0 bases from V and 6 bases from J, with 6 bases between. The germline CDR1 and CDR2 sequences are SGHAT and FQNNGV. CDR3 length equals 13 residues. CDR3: CASSLDNGQPQHF. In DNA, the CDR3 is TGTGCCAGCAGCTTAGATAACGGTCAGCCCCAGCATTTT.

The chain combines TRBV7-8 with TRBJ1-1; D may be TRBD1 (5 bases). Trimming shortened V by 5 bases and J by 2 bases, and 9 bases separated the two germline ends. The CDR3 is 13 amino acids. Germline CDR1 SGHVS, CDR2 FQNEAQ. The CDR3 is CASSLDRNTEAFF. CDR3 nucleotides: TGTGCCAGCAGCCTCGACAGAAACACTGAAGCTTTCTTT.

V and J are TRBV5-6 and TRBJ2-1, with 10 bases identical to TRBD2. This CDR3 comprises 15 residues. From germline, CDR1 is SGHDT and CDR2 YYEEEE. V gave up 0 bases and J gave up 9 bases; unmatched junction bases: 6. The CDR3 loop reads CASSLDPSGGFEQFF. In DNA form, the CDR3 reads TGTGCCAGCAGCTTGGATCCTAGCGGGGGTTTTGAGCAGTTCTTC.

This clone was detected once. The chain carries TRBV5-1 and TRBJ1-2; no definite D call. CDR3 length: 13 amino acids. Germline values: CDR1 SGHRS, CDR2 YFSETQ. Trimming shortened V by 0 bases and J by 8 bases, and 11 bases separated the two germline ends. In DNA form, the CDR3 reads TGCGCCAGCAGCTTGGGGTACAGTGACGGCTACACCTTC. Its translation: CASSLGYSDGYTF.

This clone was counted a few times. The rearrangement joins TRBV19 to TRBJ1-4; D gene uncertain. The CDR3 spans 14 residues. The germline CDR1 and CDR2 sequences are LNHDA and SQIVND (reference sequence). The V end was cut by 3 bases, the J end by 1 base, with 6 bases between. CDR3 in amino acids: CASSMELTNEKLFF. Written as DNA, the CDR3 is TGTGCCAGTAGTATGGAGTTAACTAATGAAAAACTGTTTTTT.

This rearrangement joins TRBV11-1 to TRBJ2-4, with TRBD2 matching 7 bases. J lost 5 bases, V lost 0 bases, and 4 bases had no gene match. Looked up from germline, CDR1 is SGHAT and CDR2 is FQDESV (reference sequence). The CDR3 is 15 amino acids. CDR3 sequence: CASSLAGGPQNIQYF. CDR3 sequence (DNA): TGTGCCAGCAGCTTAGCGGGAGGGCCCCAAAACATTCAGTACTTC.

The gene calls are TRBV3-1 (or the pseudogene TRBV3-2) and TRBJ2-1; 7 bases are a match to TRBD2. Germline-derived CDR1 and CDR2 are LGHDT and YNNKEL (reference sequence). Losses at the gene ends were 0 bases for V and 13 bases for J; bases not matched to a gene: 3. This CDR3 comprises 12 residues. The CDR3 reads CASSQEGTKQFF. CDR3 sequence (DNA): TGTGCCAGCAGCCAAGAAGGGACTAAACAGTTCTTC.

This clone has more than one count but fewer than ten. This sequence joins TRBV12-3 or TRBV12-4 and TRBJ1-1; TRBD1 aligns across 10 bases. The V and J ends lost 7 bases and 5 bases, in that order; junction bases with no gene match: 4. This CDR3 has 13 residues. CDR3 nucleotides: TGTGCCAGCATCAGGACAGGGGGTACTGAAGCTTTCTTT. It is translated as CASIRTGGTEAFF.

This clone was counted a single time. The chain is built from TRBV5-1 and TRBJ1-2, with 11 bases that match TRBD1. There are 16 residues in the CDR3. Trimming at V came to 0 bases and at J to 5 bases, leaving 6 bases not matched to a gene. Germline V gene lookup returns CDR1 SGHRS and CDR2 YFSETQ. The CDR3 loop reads CASSLETGQGAYGYTF. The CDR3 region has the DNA TGCGCCAGCAGCTTGGAGACCGGACAGGGGGCATATGGCTACACCTTC.

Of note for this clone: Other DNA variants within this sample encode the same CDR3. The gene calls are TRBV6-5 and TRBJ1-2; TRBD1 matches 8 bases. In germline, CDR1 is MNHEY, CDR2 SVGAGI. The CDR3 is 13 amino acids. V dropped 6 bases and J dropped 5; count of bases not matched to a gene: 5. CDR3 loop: CASSPTGDYGYTF. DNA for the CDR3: TGTGCCAGCAGCCCGACAGGGGATTATGGCTACACCTTC.

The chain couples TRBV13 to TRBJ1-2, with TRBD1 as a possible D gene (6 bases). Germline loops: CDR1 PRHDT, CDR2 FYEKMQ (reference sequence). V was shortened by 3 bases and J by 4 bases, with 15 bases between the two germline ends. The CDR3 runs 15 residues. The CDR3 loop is CASSFQGGLSYGYTF. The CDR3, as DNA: TGTGCCAGCAGCTTTCAAGGGGGTCTAAGCTATGGCTACACCTTC. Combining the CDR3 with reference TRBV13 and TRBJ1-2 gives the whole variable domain AAGVIQSPRHLIKEKRETATLKCYPIPRHDTVYWYQQGPGQDPQFLISFYEKMQSDKGSIPDRFSAQQFSDYHSELNMSSLELGDSALYFCASSFQGGLSYGYTFGSGTRLTVV.

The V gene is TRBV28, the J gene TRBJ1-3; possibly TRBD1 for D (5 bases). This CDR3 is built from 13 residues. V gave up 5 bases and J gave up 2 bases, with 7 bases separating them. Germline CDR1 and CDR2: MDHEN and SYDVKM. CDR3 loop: CASSQGAGNTIYF. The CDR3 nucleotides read TGTGCCAGCAGTCAAGGGGCTGGAAACACCATATATTTT.

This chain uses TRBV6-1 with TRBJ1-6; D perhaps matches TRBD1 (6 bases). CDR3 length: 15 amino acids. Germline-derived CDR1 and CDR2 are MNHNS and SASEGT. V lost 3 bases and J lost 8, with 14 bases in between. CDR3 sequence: CASSELTGRDSPLHF. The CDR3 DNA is TGTGCCAGCAGTGAGCTGACAGGACGGGATTCACCCCTCCACTTT.

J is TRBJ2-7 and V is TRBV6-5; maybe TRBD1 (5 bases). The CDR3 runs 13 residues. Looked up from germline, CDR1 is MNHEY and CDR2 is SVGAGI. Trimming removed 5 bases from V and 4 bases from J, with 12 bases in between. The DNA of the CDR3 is TGTGCCAGCAGTAGCAGGGAAGTGTACGAGCAGTACTTC. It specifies CASSSREVYEQYF.

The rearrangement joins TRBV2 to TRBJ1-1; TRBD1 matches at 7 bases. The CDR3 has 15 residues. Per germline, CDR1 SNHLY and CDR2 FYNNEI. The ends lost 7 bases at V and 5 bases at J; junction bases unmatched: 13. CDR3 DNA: TGTGCCAGCACCAAAAACCGACAGGGCTGGACTGAAGCTTTCTTT. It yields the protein CASTKNRQGWTEAFF.

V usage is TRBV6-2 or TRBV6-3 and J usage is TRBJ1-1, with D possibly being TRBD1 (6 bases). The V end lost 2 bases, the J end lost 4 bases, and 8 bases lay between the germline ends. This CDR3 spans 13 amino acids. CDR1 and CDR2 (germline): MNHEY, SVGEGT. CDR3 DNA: TGTGCCAGCAGTTACATCAGGGGCACTGAAGCTTTCTTT. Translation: CASSYIRGTEAFF.

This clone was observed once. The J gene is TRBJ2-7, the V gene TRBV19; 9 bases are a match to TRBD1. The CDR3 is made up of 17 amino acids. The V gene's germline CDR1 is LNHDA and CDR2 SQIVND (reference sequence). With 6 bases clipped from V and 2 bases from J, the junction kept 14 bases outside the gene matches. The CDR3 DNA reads TGTGCCAGTAGCCAGTCGGCCCGAACAGGGGGCGCCTACGAGCAGTACTTC. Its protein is CASSQSARTGGAYEQYF.

Written as DNA, the CDR3 is TGTGCCAGCAGCTTGGGGGCGGGGGGCCTAATCAACGAGCAGTACTTC. This gives the protein CASSLGAGGLINEQYF. This chain joins TRBV7-6 and TRBJ2-7; TRBD2 matches 8 bases. The CDR3 is 16 amino acids. V lost 3 bases to trimming and J lost 5 bases; unmatched junction nucleotides: 12. Germline V lookup: CDR1 SGHVS, CDR2 FNYEAQ.

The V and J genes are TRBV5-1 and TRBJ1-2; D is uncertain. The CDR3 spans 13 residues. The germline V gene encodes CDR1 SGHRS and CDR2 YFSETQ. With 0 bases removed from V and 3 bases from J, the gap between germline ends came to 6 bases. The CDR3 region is CASSLAQYYGYTF. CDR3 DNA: TGCGCCAGCAGCTTGGCACAGTACTATGGCTACACCTTC.

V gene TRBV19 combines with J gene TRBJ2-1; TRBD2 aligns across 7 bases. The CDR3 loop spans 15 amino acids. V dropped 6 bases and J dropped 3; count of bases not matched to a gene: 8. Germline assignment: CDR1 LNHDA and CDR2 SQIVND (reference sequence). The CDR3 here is CASSPTSASYNEQFF. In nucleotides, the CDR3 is TGTGCCAGTAGCCCCACTAGCGCCAGCTACAATGAGCAGTTCTTC.